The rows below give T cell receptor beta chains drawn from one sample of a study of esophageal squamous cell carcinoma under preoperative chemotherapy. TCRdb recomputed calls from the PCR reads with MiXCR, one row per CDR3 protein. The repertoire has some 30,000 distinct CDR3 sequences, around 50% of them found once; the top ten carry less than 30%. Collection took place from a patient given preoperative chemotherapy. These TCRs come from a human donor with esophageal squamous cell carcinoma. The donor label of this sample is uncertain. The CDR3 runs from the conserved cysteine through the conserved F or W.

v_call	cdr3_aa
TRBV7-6	CASSSVWFKDTQYF
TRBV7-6	CGLNPVNTGELFF
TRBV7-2	CASSLGTSGYYNEQFF
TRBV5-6	CASSPLGRGEQYF
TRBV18	CVSSQGADTQYF
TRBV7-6	CRGSAGGAKDTQYF
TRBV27	CASSSGQNYGYTF
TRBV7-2	CASSGSGGSDAETQYF
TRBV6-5	CASSLQGAGDEQYF
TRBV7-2	CASSAGQGASYEQYF
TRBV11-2	CASSLDNGPTDTQYF
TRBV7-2	CASSELGLARGQGTQYF
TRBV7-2	CGSSGGWGTNTQYF
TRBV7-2	CASSLFRGTGAQFF
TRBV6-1	CASTRYSNEQYF
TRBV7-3	CASSRVPGRGDGNTQYF
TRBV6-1	CASSLTRGGSQFF
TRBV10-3	CAIGQTGGLETQFF
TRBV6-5	CASSYGATGLRPGLAGPDTQYF
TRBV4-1	CASSQDSPGPYEQYF
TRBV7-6	CASSLAGLGAKNTQYF
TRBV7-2	CASSSGPSSGNTIYF
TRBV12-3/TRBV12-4	CASSRTSGSGEQFF
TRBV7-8	CASSLYPTGQETQYF
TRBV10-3	CASQKGAGAPETQYF